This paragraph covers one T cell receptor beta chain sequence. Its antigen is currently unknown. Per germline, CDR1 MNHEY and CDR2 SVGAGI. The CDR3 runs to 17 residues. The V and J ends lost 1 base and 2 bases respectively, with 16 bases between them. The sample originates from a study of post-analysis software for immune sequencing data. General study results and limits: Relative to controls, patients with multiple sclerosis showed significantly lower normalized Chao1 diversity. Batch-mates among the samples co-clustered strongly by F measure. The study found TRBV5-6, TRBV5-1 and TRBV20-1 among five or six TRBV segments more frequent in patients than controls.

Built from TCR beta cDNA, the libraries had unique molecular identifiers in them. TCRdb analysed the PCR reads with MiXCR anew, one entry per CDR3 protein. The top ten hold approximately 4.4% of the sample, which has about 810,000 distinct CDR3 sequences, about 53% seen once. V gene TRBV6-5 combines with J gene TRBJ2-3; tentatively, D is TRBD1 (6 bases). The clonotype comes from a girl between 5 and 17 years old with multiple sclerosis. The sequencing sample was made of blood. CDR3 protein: CASSYYADSPTTDTQYF. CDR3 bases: TGTGCCAGCAGTTACTATGCGGACAGTCCTACCACAGATACGCAGTATTTT.